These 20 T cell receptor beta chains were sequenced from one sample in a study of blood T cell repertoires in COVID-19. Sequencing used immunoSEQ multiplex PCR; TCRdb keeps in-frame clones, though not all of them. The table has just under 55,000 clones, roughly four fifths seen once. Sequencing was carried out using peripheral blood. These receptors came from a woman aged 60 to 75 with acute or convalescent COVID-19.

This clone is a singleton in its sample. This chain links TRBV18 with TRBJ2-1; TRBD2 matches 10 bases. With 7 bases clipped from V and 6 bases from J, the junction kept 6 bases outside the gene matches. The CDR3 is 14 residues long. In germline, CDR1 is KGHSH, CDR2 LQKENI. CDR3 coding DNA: TGTGCCAGCTTGGGACTAGCGAGTCTCAATGAGCAGTTCTTC. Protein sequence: CASLGLASLNEQFF.

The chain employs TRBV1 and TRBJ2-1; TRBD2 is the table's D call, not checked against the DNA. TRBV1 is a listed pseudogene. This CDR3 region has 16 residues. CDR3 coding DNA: TGCACCAGCAGCCAACGAACTAGCGGGAACAGCAATGAGCAGTTCTTC. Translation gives CTSSQRTSGNSNEQFF.

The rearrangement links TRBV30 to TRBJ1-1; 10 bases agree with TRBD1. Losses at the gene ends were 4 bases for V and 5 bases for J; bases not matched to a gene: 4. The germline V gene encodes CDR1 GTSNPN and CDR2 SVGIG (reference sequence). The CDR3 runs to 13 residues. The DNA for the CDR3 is TGTGCCTGGAAAAGACAGGGGGCGACTGAAGCTTTCTTT. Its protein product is CAWKRQGATEAFF.

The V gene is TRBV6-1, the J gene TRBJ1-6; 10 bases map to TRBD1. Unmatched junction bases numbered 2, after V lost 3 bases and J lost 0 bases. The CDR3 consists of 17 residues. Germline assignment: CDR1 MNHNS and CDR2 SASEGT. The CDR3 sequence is CASSEGQGRSYNSPLHF. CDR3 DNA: TGTGCCAGCAGTGAGGGACAGGGGCGCTCCTATAATTCACCCCTCCACTTT.

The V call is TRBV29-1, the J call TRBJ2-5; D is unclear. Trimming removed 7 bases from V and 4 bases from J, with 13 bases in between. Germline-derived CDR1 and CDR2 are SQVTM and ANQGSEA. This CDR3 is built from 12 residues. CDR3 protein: CSAYLTGETQYF. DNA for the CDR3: TGCAGCGCCTATCTTACGGGAGAGACCCAGTACTTC.

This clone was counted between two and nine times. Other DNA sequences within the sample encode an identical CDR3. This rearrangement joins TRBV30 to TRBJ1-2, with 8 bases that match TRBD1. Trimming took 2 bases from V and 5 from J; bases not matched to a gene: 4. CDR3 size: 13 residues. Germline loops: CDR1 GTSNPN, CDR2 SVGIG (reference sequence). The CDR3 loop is CAWSRDRPYGYTF. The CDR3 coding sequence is TGTGCCTGGAGTCGGGACAGGCCGTATGGCTACACCTTC.

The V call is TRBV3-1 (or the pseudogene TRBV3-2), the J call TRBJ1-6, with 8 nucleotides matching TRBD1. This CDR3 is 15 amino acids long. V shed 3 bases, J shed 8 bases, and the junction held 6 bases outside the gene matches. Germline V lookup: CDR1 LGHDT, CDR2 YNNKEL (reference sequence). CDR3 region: CASSHGQGVYSPLHF. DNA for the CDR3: TGTGCCAGCAGCCACGGACAGGGTGTATATTCACCCCTCCACTTT.

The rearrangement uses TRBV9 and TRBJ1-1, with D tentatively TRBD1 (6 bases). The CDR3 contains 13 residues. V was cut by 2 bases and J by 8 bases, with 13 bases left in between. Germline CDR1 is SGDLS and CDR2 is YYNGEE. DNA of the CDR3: TGTGCCAGCAGCGTCACGGACAGTCCCGAAGCTTTCTTT. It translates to CASSVTDSPEAFF.

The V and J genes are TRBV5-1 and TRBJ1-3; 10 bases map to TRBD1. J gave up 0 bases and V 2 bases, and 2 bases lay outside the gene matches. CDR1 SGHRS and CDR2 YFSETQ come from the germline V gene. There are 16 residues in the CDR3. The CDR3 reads CASSFRTGGSGNTIYF. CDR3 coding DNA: TGCGCCAGCAGCTTTAGGACAGGGGGCTCTGGAAACACCATATATTTT.

The CDR3 loop reads CASSTGTGPPYGYTF. The CDR3 nucleotides are TGTGCCAGTAGTACGGGGACAGGGCCACCGTATGGCTACACCTTC. The V and J genes are TRBV19 and TRBJ1-2, with 9 bases identical to TRBD1. Germline values: CDR1 LNHDA, CDR2 SQIVND (reference sequence). Trimming at V came to 4 bases and at J to 5 bases, leaving 8 bases not matched to a gene. The CDR3 contains 15 residues.

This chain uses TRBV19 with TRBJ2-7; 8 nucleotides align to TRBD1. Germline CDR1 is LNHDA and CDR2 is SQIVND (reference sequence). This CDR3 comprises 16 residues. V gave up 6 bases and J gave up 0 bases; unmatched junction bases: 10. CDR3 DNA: TGTGCCAGTAGCCCGACAGGGGCGTCCAGCTCCTACGAGCAGTACTTC. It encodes CASSPTGASSSYEQYF.

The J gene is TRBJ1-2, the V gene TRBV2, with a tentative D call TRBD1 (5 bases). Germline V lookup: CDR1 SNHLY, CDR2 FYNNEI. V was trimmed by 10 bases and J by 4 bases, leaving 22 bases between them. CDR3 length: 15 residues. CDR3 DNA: TGTGCCATCTCGAGCACTGAGCGGAGGGGCTATGGCTACACCTTC. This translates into CAISSTERRGYGYTF.

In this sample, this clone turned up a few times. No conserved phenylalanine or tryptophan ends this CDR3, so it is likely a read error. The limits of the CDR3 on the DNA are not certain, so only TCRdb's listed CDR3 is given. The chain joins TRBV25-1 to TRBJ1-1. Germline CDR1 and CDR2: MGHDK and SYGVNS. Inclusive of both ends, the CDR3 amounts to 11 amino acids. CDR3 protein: CASSNYQSPPS.

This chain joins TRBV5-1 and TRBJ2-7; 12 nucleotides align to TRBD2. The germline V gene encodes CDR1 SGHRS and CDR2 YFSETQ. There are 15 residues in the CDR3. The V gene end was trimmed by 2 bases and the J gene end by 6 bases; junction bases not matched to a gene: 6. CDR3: CASSLLTSGGSEQYF. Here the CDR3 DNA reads TGCGCCAGCAGCTTACTGACTAGCGGGGGTAGCGAGCAGTACTTC.

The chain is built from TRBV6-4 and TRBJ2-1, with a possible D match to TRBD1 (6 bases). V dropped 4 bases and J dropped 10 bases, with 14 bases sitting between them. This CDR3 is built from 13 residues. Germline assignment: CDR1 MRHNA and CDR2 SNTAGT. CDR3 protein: CASSAFFGTEQFF. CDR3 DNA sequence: TGTGCCAGCAGTGCCTTCTTTGGGACAGAGCAGTTCTTC.

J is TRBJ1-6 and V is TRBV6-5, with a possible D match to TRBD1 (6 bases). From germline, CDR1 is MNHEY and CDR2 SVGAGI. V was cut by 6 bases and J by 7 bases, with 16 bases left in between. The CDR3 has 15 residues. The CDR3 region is CASRPEGEGNSPLHF. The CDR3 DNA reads TGTGCCAGCAGGCCCGAGGGGGAAGGAAATTCACCCCTCCACTTT.

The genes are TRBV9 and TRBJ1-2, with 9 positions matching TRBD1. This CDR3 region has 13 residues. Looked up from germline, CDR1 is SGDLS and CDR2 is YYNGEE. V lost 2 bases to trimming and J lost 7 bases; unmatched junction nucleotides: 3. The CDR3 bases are TGTGCCAGCAGCGTGGGACAGGGTTTTGGCTACACCTTC. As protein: CASSVGQGFGYTF.

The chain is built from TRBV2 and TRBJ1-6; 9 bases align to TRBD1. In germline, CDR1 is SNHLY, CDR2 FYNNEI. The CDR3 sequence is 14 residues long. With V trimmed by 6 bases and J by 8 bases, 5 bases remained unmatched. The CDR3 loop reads CASRPGQGYSPLHF. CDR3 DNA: TGTGCCAGCAGACCGGGACAGGGCTATTCACCCCTCCACTTT.

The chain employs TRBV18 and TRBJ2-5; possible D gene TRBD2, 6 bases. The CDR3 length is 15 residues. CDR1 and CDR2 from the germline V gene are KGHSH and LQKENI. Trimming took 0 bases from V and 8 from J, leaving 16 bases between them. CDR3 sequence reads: CASSPPGGEGETQYF. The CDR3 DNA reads TGTGCCAGCTCACCACCGGGCGGGGAAGGAGAAACCCAGTACTTC.

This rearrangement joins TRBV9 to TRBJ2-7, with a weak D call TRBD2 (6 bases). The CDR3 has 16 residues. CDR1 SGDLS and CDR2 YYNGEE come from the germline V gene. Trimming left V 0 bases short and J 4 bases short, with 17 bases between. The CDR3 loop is CASSVAAGSGEYEQYF. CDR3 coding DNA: TGTGCCAGCAGCGTAGCCGCGGGGTCAGGAGAATACGAGCAGTACTTC.